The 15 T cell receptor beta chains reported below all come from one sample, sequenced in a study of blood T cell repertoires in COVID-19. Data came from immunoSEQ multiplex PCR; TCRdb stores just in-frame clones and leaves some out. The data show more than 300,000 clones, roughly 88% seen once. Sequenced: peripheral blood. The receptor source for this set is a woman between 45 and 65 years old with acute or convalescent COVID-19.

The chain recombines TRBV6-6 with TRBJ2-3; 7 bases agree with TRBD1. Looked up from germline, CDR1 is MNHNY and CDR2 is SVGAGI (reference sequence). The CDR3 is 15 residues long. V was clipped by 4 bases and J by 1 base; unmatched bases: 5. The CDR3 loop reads CASSSTGPGTDTQYF. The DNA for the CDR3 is TGTGCCAGCAGTTCGACAGGGCCCGGCACAGATACGCAGTATTTT.

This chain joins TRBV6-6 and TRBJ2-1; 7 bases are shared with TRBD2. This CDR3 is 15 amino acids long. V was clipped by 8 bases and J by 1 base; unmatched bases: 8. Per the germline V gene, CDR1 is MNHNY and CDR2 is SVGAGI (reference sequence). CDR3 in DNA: TGTGCCAGCTGTCCTGGGGAGGGGTCCTACAATGAGCAGTTCTTC. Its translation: CASCPGEGSYNEQFF.

The DNA for the CDR3 is TGTGCCAGTAGTCCCGGTTGGCGGGAGGGTAACGAGCAGTACTTC. This encodes CASSPGWREGNEQYF. V is TRBV19 and J is TRBJ2-7, with 9 nucleotides matching TRBD2. Looked up from germline, CDR1 is LNHDA and CDR2 is SQIVND (reference sequence). The junction had 10 bases not matched to a gene; V was cut back by 5 bases and J by 5 bases. This CDR3 has 15 amino acids.

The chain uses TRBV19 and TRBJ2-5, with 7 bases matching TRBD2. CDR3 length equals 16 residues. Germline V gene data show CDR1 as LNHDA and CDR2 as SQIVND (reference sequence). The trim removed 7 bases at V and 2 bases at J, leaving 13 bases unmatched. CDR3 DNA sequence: TGTGCCAGTACCCCCCGGGGGACTAAATGGCAAGAGACCCAGTACTTC. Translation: CASTPRGTKWQETQYF.

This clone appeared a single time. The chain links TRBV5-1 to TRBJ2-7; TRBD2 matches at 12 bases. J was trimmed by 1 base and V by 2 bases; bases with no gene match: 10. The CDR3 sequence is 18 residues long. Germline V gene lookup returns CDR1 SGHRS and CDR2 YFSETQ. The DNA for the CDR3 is TGCGCCAGCAGCTTCCCCCGGACTAGCGGGACGAGATCCTACGAGCAGTACTTC. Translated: CASSFPRTSGTRSYEQYF.

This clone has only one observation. The chain's CDR3 is CASSRLGSGQYF. In DNA, the CDR3 is TGTGCCAGCAGTAGACTCGGGTCGGGGCAGTACTTC. This chain links TRBV27 with TRBJ2-7; D gene uncertain. The germline V and J ends were trimmed by 5 bases and 9 bases, with 14 bases remaining between them. CDR1 and CDR2 from the germline V gene are MNHEY and SMNVEV (reference sequence). The CDR3 length is 12 residues.

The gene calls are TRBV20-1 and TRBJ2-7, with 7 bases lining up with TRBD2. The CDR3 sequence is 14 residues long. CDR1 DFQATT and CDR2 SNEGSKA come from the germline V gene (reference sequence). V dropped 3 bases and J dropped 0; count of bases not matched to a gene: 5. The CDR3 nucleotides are TGCAGTGCTAGTGTAGCGGGTTCCTCCTACGAGCAGTACTTC. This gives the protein CSASVAGSSYEQYF.

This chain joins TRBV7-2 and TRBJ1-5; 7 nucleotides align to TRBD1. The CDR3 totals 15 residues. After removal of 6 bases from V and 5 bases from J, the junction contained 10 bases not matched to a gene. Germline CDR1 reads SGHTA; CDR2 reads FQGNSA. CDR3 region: CASSQGRGFYQPQHF. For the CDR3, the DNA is TGTGCCAGCAGTCAAGGCAGGGGGTTTTATCAGCCCCAGCATTTT.

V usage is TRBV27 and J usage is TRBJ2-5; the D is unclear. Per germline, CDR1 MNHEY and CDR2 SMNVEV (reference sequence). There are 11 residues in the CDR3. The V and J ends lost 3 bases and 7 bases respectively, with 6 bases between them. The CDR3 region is CASSFGPTQYF. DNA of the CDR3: TGTGCCAGCAGTTTTGGCCCGACCCAGTACTTC.

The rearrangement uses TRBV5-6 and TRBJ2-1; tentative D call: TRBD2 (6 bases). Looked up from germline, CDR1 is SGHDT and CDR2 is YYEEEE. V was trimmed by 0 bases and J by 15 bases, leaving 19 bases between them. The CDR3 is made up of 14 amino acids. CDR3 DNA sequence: TGTGCCAGCAGCTTGGATATGCCGGGAGTGTTGGGGTTCTTC. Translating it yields CASSLDMPGVLGFF.

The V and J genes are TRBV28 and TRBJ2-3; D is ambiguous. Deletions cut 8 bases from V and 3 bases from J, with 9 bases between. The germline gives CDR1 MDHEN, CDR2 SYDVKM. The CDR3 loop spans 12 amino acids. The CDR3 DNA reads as TGTGCCAGCCACACCCCGACAGATACGCAGTATTTT. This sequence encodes CASHTPTDTQYF.

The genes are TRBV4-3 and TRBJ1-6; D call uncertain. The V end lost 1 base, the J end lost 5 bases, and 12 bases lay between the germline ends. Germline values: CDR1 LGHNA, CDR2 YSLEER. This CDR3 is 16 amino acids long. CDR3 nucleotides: TGCGCCAGCAGCCAAGTCGGACGGGAGGATAATTCACCCCTCCACTTT. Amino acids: CASSQVGREDNSPLHF.

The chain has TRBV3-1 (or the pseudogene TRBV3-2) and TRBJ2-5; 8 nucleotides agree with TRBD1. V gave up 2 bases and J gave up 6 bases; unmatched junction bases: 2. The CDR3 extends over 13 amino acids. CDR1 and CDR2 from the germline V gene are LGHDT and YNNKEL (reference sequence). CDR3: CASSQQGAKTQYF. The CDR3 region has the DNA TGTGCCAGCAGCCAACAGGGGGCAAAGACCCAGTACTTC.

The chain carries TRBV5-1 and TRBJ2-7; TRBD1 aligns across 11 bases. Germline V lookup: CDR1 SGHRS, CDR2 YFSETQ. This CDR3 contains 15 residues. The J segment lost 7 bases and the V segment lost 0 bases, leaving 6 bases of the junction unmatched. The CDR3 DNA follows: TGCGCCAGCAGCTTGGGATTGGACAGGGGGCTTGAGCAGTACTTC. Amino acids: CASSLGLDRGLEQYF. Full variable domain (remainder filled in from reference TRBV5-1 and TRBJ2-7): KAGVTQTPRYLIKTRGQQVTLSCSPISGHRSVSWYQQTPGQGLQFLFEYFSETQRNKGNFPGRFSGRQFSNSRSEMNVSTLELGDSALYLCASSLGLDRGLEQYFGPGTRLTVT.

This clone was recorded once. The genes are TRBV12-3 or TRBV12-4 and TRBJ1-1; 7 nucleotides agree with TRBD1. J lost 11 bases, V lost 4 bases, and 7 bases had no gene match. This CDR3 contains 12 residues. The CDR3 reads CASSSRGQSAFF. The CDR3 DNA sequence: TGTGCCAGCAGTTCCCGGGGACAGAGCGCTTTCTTT.